The clone carrying this TCR beta chain was recorded a few times. Its antigen is as yet unknown. This specimen belongs to a study of T cell responses to AZD1222 COVID-19 vaccine. The study's findings and limits: Samples come after the peak T cell response, not at day 14. At baseline, seropositivity was found in only a handful of AZD1222 recipients. Among the donors, most were white British and more were female, and clonal diversity was possibly underestimated. Spike as a whole was targeted by vaccine-associated CD4 TCRs, dominant at 160-218 and 743-854.

The CDR3 loop spans 17 amino acids. The data were produced by immunoSEQ multiplex PCR, yet TCRdb's version contains in-frame clones alone and is incomplete. The sample holds about 110,000 clones, under 95% seen once. This material consisted of peripheral blood, taken 28 days after the second AZD1222 dose. The chain recombines TRBV21-1 with TRBJ1-5; the D call of TRBD1 is as the table states it, not checked on the DNA. TRBV21-1 counts as a pseudogene. The clonotype was recovered from an adult who received the AZD1222 COVID-19 vaccine. CDR3 region: CASCSNPGTDSNQPQHF. CDR3 nucleotide sequence: TGTGCCAGCTGCTCCAATCCCGGGACAGATAGCAATCAGCCCCAGCATTTT.